This TCR beta chain originates from a study of breast tumors, draining lymph nodes, adjacent tissues. TCRdb reprocessed the multiplex PCR reads via MiXCR and lists one record per CDR3 protein. Here the sample spans around 300,000 distinct CDR3 sequences, around 30% being singletons. Samples came from axillary lymph nodes draining the breast cancer. This clonotype was seen only a few times. As yet, its antigen is unknown. This may arise from a read error, as a much more abundant clone is one base away. Findings and caveats of the study: Luminal-like breast cancer showed significantly greater tumor-nontumor repertoire similarity than basal-like breast cancer did. Data fit most tumor T cells coming from lymph node, expanding in tumor. Compared with lymph nodes, tumors were less diverse; compared with nontumor tissue, more.

The CDR3 is 15 residues long. Per the germline V gene, CDR1 is SGHRS and CDR2 is YFSETQ. This TCR was recovered from a female donor with breast cancer. Some clones in this sample may be carry-over from other donors' samples. The sample taken for sequencing was axillary lymph node tissue. This chain joins TRBV5-1 and TRBJ2-3, with 7 bases lining up with TRBD1. The end of the DNA aligns better with TRBJ1-5, so the J call may be wrong. CDR3 bases: TGCGCCAGCTTGGAGGACTCGCCCGGGACAGATACGCAGCATTTT. It codes for CASLEDSPGTDTQHF.